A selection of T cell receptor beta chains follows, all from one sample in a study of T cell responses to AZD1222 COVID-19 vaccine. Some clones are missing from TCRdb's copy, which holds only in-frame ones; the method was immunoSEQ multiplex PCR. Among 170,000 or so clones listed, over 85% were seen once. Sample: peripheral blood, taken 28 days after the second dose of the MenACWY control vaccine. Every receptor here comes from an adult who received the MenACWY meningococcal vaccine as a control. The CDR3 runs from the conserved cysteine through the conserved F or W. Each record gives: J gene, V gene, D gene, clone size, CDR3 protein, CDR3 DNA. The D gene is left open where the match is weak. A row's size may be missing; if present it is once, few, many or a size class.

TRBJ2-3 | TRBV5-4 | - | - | CASSQSRQGNTDTQYF | TGTGCCAGCAGTCAGTCGCGGCAGGGGAACACAGATACGCAGTATTTT
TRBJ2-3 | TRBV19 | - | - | CASSFPRAGDTQYF | TGTGCCAGTAGTTTTCCCAGGGCGGGGGATACGCAGTATTTT
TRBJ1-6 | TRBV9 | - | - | CASSVEIGSPLHF | TGTGCCAGCAGCGTAGAGATTGGTTCACCCCTCCACTTT
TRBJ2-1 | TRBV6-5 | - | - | CASSGQFNEQFF | TGTGCCAGCAGCGGACAGTTCAATGAGCAGTTCTTC
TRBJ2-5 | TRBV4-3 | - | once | CASSQALLETQYF | TGCGCCAGCAGCCAAGCACTGTTGGAGACCCAGTACTTC
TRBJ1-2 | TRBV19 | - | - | CASSILGLGASYGYTF | TGTGCCAGTAGTATCCTGGGGTTGGGGGCGAGCTATGGCTACACCTTC
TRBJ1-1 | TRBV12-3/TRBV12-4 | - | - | CASNPDRGPAFF | TGTGCCAGCAACCCGGACCGGGGGCCGGCTTTCTTT
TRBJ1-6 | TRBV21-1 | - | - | CASSKENRPNSPLHF | TGTGCCAGCAGCAAAGAAAACAGGCCGAATTCACCCCTCCACTTT
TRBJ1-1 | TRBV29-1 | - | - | CSVSRQENTEAFF | TGCAGTGTCTCCCGACAGGAGAATACTGAAGCTTTCTTT
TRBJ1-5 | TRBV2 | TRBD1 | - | CASSGQGVLQPQHF | TGTGCCAGCAGTGGACAGGGGGTCCTTCAGCCCCAGCATTTT
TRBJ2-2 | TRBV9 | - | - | CASSVAGATTGELFF | TGTGCCAGCAGCGTAGCGGGGGCGACCACCGGGGAGCTGTTTTTT
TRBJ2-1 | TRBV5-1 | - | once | CASSTGGRFSNEQFF | TGCGCCAGCAGCACTGGGGGGCGTTTTAGCAATGAGCAGTTCTTC
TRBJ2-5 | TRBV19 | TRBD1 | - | CASSSLGGLETQYF | TGTGCCAGTAGCTCATTAGGGGGCTTAGAGACCCAGTACTTC
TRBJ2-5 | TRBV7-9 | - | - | CASSLGVGKTQYF | TGTGCCAGCAGCTTAGGGGTGGGAAAGACCCAGTACTTC
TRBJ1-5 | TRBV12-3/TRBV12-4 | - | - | CASSQQGPQPQHF | TGTGCCAGCAGTCAACAGGGCCCGCAGCCCCAGCATTTT
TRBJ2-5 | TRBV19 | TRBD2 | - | CASKTRGGRETQYF | TGTGCCAGTAAGACACGGGGGGGAAGGGAGACCCAGTACTTC
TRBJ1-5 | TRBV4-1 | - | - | CASSQDINRVNQPQHF | TGCGCCAGCAGCCAAGATATAAACAGGGTCAATCAGCCCCAGCATTTT
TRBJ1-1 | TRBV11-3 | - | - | CASSLESNTEAFF | TGTGCCAGCAGCTTAGAGTCGAACACTGAAGCTTTCTTT
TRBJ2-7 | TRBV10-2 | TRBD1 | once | CASSERQTGGYEQYF | TGCGCCAGCAGTGAGCGACAGACAGGGGGCTACGAGCAGTACTTC
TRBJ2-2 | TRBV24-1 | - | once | CATRSRGDGELFF | TGTGCCACCAGGAGCAGGGGGGATGGGGAGCTGTTTTTT
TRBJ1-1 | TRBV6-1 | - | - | CASSEARARGTRAFF | TGTGCCAGCAGTGAAGCGCGAGCAAGAGGGACCAGAGCTTTCTTT
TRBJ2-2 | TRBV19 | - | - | CASSTQGHLGGELFF | TGTGCCAGTAGTACCCAGGGACACCTCGGCGGGGAGCTGTTTTTT
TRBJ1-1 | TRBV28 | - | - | CASSQRTEMAFF | TGTGCCAGCAGTCAGCGGACAGAGATGGCTTTCTTT
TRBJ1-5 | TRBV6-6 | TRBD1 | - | CASSPGQGRVDQPQHF | TGTGCCAGCAGTCCGGGACAGGGGCGCGTGGATCAGCCCCAGCATTTT
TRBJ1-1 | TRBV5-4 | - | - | CASSLGSERGRNTEAFF | TGTGCCAGCAGCTTGGGTTCTGAAAGGGGCCGGAACACTGAAGCTTTCTTT
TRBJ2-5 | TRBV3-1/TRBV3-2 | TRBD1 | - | CAIRDRGRETQYF | TGTGCCATCCGGGACAGGGGAAGAGAGACCCAGTACTTC
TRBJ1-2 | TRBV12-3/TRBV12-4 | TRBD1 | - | CASTRDRVGGYTF | TGTGCCAGCACTAGGGACAGGGTAGGAGGCTACACCTTC
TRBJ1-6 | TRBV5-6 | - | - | CASSSLSAGDSPLHF | TGTGCCAGCAGCTCGCTCTCCGCAGGGGATTCACCCCTCCACTTT
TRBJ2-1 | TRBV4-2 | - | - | CASSQHNEQFF | TGTGCCAGCAGCCAACACAATGAGCAGTTCTTC
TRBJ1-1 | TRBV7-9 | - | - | CASSLDGRRLMNTEAFF | TGTGCCAGCAGCCTAGACGGACGGCGGCTGATGAACACTGAAGCTTTCTTT
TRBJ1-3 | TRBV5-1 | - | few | CASSSGSNGNTIYF | TGCGCCAGCAGCTCCGGGAGTAATGGAAACACCATATATTTT
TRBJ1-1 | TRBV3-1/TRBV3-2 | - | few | CASSQPNTEAFF | TGTGCCAGCAGCCAACCGAACACTGAAGCTTTCTTT
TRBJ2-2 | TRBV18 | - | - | CASSPLGGDNTGELFF | TGTGCCAGCTCACCATTAGGTGGGGATAACACCGGGGAGCTGTTTTTT
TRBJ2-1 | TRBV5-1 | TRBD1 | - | CASNSDRGGNEQFF | TGCGCCAGCAACTCGGACAGGGGCGGGAATGAGCAGTTCTTC
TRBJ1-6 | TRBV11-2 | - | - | CASSLEGSGNSPLHF | TGTGCCAGCAGCTTAGAAGGGAGTGGGAATTCACCCCTCCACTTT
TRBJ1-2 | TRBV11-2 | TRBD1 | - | CASRSGTGNYGYTF | TGTGCCAGCAGATCCGGGACAGGGAACTATGGCTACACCTTC
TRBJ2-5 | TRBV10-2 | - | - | CASSESIRVTQYF | TGCGCCAGCAGTGAGTCGATTCGGGTAACCCAGTACTTC
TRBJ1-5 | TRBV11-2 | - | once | CASSGGGQLNQPQHF | TGTGCCAGCAGCGGGGGCGGACAGCTGAATCAGCCCCAGCATTTT
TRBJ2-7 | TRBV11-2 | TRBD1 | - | CASSLGTGRLYEQYF | TGTGCCAGCAGCCTTGGGACAGGCAGACTCTACGAGCAGTACTTC
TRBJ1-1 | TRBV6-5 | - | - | CASSYNTGLNTEAFF | TGTGCCAGCAGTTACAACACAGGACTGAACACTGAAGCTTTCTTT
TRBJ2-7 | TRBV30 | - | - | CAWSVPAGDYEQYF | TGTGCCTGGAGTGTACCGGCAGGGGACTACGAGCAGTACTTC
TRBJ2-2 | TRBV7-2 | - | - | CASSLGGGPGELFF | TGTGCCAGCAGCTTAGGGGGCGGGCCCGGGGAGCTGTTTTTT
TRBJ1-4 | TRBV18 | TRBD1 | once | CASSPPGTVTGGGEKLFF | TGTGCCAGCTCACCACCTGGAACCGTGACAGGGGGTGGAGAAAAACTGTTTTTT
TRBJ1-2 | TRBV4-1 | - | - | CASSQVGGGAFYDGYTF | TGCGCCAGCAGCCAAGTCGGGGGAGGGGCCTTTTACGACGGCTACACCTTC
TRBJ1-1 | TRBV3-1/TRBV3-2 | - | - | CASSQELSFVPEAFF | TGTGCCAGCAGCCAAGAGCTTAGTTTTGTACCTGAAGCTTTCTTT
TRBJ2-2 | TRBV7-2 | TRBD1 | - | CASSLGQGVTTGELFF | TGTGCCAGCAGCTTAGGGCAGGGGGTAACCACCGGGGAGCTGTTTTTT
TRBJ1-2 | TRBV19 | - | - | CASTPDAGVGYGYTF | TGTGCCAGTACTCCTGATGCAGGGGTCGGGTATGGCTACACCTTC
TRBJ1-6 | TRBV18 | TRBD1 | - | CASSPQGQGEDSPLHF | TGTGCCAGCTCACCTCAAGGACAGGGAGAGGATTCACCCCTCCACTTT
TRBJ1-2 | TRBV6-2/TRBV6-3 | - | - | CASSYLPGKYPNYGYTF | TGTGCCAGCAGTTACCTCCCAGGGAAGTACCCTAACTATGGCTACACCTTC
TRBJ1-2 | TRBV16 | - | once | CASSRDTLYGYTF | TGTGCCAGCAGCCGTGACACGCTCTATGGCTACACCTTC